These T cell receptor beta chains were read from a single sample in a study of T cells after yellow fever vaccination. A single record per CDR3 protein comes from TCRdb applying MiXCR to the 5' RACE reads. The repertoire holds some 550,000 distinct CDR3 sequences, around 21% seen once, with 14% in the top ten. The sequencing here drew on PBMCs, taken 15 days after the yellow fever booster vaccination. These receptors were collected from a man in his thirties or forties who received the YFV17D yellow fever vaccine. Both conserved end residues are part of each CDR3. The D gene is left open where the match is weak. Size is stated for part of the rows, as once, few or many counts, or as a class when the clone is expanded.

v_call	j_call	clone_size	d_call	cdr3_aa	cdr3_nt
TRBV6-1	TRBJ2-1	few	NA	CASSKTGAYNEQFF	TGTGCCAGCAGTAAAACGGGAGCTTACAATGAGCAGTTCTTC
TRBV15	TRBJ2-5	few	NA	CATSRLPVGGRTETQYF	TGTGCCACCAGCAGACTCCCGGTTGGAGGGAGGACAGAGACCCAGTACTTC
TRBV6-5	TRBJ2-3	NA	NA	CASSYLRTAGTDTQYF	TGTGCCAGCAGTTACCTAAGGACAGCGGGAACAGATACGCAGTATTTT
TRBV28	TRBJ2-7	NA	TRBD1	CASSLDRGKPSSYEQYF	TGTGCCAGCAGTTTAGACAGGGGAAAACCCAGCTCCTACGAGCAGTACTTC
TRBV15	TRBJ2-7	NA	TRBD1	CATTDGQGETGGHEQYF	TGTGCCACCACCGACGGACAGGGGGAGACTGGGGGTCACGAGCAGTACTTC
TRBV12-3/TRBV12-4	TRBJ1-4	few	TRBD1	CASRSTGAREKLFF	TGTGCCAGCAGATCGACAGGGGCGCGGGAAAAACTGTTTTTT
TRBV20-1	TRBJ2-1	NA	TRBD2	CSATSGRGGAYNEQFF	TGCAGTGCTACTAGCGGGAGGGGGGGTGCCTACAATGAGCAGTTCTTC
TRBV5-1	TRBJ2-7	few	TRBD1	CASTRQGASYEQYF	TGCGCCAGCACCAGACAGGGGGCATCCTACGAGCAGTACTTC
TRBV7-9	TRBJ2-7	few	NA	CASSFTAAYEQYF	TGTGCCAGCAGCTTCACAGCTGCCTACGAGCAGTACTTC
TRBV29-1	TRBJ2-5	few	NA	CSAGGGETQYF	TGCAGCGCTGGAGGGGGTGAGACCCAGTACTTC
TRBV28	TRBJ2-5	NA	NA	CASSPHLGGRETQYF	TGTGCCAGCAGTCCCCACTTGGGGGGCAGGGAGACCCAGTACTTC
TRBV28	TRBJ2-1	few	NA	CASVPAGTYNEQFF	TGTGCCAGCGTACCGGCAGGGACATACAATGAGCAGTTCTTC
TRBV7-2	TRBJ2-7	NA	NA	CASSLALLAGAHEQYF	TGTGCCAGCAGCTTAGCGCTTCTAGCTGGGGCCCACGAGCAGTACTTC
TRBV6-5	TRBJ2-1	few	NA	CASSHGLSNEQFF	TGTGCCAGCAGTCACGGTCTGAGTAATGAGCAGTTCTTC
TRBV5-1	TRBJ2-7	few	TRBD1	CASSSTGTGLVGPYEQYF	TGCGCCAGCAGCTCGACGGGGACAGGGTTGGTCGGGCCCTACGAGCAGTACTTC
TRBV7-9	TRBJ1-2	few	NA	CASSPSQAPFYGYTF	TGTGCCAGCAGCCCTTCCCAAGCGCCTTTCTATGGCTACACCTTC
TRBV11-2	TRBJ2-5	NA	NA	CASSLGPGGMLETQYF	TGTGCCAGCAGCTTAGGCCCCGGGGGTATGTTGGAGACCCAGTACTTC
TRBV12-5	TRBJ1-1	NA	NA	CASGPGGGGTEAFF	TGTGCTAGTGGCCCCGGGGGAGGGGGCACTGAAGCTTTCTTT